These 2 T cell receptor beta chains share one sample of origin, sequenced in a study of cytomegalovirus exposure and HLA in healthy donors. Amplification used 60 Vbeta primers and 13 Jbeta primers. TCRdb keeps only in-frame clones here, not all; method: immunoSEQ multiplex PCR. This sample yields 150,000 to 200,000 clones, of which around 80% are seen a single time; approximately 0.73% belongs to the top ten. Sequenced: PBMCs. These receptors came from a woman in her 40s in good health and CMV-seronegative.

About this clone itself: The junction departs from the called germline gene at one end, perhaps through a read error. The chain joins TRBV2 to TRBJ2-7; 7 bases align to TRBD2. CDR1 and CDR2 from the germline V gene are SNHLY and FYNNEI. This CDR3 has 14 amino acids. Here the CDR3 reads CASGRDVGSYGQYF. CDR3 coding DNA: TGTGCCAGCGGGAGGGACGTCGGCTCCTACGGGCAGTACTTC.

V gene TRBV7-2 combines with J gene TRBJ1-1; no reliable D call. The length of the CDR3 is 12 residues. Per the germline V gene, CDR1 is SGHTA and CDR2 is FQGNSA. Between the trimmed V and J ends, which lost 0 bases and 8 bases, there was a span of 7 bases. Here the CDR3 DNA reads TGTGCCAGCAGCTTAGCGGGCGAGGAAGCTTTCTTT. It codes for CASSLAGEEAFF. Together with reference TRBV7-2 and TRBJ1-1, the CDR3 gives the full variable domain: GAGVSQSPSNKVTEKGKDVELRCDPISGHTALYWYRQSLGQGLEFLIYFQGNSAPDKSGLPSDRFSAERTGGSVSTLTIQRTQQEDSAVYLCASSLAGEEAFFGQGTRLTVV.